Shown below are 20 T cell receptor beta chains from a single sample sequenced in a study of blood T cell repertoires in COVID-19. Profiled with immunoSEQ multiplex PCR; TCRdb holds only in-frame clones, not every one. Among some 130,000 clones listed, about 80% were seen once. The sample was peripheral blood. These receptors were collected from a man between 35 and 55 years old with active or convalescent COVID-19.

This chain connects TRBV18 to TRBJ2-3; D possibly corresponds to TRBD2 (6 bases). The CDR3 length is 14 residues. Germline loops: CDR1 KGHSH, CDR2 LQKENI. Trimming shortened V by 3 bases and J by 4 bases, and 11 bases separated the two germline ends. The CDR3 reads CASSPLGGSDTQYF. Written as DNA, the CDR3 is TGTGCCAGCTCACCTCTTGGGGGGTCAGATACGCAGTATTTT.

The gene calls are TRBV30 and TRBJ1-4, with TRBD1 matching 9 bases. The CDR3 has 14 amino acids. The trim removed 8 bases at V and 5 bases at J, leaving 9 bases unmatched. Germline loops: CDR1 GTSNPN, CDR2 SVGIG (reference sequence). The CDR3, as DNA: TGTGCCACCGAAGCCGGGACAGGGAATGAAAAACTGTTTTTT. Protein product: CATEAGTGNEKLFF.

CDR3 region: CASSSRSGANVLTF. CDR3 DNA: TGTGCCAGCAGTTCGAGATCTGGGGCCAACGTCCTGACTTTC. The chain couples TRBV27 to TRBJ2-6; no clear D gene. Trimming took off 4 bases at V and 1 base at J, with 5 bases between the two ends. Germline V lookup: CDR1 MNHEY, CDR2 SMNVEV (reference sequence). This CDR3 has 14 amino acids.

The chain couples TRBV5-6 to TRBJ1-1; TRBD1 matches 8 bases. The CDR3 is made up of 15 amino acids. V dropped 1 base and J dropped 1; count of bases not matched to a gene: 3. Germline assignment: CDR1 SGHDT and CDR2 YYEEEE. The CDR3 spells CASSLLDRENTEAFF. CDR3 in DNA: TGTGCCAGCAGCTTGTTGGACAGGGAGAACACTGAAGCTTTCTTT.

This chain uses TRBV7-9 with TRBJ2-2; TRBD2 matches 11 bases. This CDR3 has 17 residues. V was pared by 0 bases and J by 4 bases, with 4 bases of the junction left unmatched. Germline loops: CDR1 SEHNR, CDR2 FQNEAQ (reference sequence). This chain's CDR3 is CASSLAGTSGSTGELFF. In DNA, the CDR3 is TGTGCCAGCAGCTTAGCCGGGACTAGCGGATCCACCGGGGAGCTGTTTTTT.

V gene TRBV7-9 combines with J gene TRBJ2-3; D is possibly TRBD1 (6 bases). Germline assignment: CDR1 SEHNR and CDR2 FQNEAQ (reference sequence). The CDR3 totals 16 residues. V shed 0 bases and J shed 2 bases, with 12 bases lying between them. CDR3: CASSLALGHLTDTQYF. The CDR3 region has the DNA TGTGCCAGCAGCTTAGCGCTGGGACACCTCACAGATACGCAGTATTTT.

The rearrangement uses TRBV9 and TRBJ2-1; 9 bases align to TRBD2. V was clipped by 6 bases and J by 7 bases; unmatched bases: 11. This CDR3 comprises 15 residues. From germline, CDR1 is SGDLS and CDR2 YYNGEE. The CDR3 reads CASNKGLAFGNEQFF. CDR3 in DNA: TGTGCCAGCAATAAGGGACTAGCCTTCGGAAATGAGCAGTTCTTC. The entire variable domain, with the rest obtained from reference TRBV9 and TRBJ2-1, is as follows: DSGVTQTPKHLITATGQRVTLRCSPRSGDLSVYWYQQSLDQGLQFLIQYYNGEERAKGNILERFSAQQFPDLHSELNLSSLELGDSALYFCASNKGLAFGNEQFFGPGTRLTVL.

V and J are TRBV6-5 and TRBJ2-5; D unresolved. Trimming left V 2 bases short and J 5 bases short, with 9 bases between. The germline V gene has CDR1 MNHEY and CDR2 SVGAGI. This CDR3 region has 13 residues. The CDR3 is CASSYPGTETQYF. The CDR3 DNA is TGTGCCAGCAGTTACCCGGGTACGGAGACCCAGTACTTC.

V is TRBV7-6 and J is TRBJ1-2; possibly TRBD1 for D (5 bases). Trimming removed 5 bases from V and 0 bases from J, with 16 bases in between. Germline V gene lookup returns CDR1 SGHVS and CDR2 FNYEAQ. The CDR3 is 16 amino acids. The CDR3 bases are TGTGCCAGCAGCCCGGGGGTTGGATCCTCTAACTATGGCTACACCTTC. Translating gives CASSPGVGSSNYGYTF.

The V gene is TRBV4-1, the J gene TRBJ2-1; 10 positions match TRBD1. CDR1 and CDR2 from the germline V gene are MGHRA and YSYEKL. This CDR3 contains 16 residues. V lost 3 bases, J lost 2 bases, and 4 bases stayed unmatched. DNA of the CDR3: TGCGCCAGCAGCCACCCGGGACAGGGGCCCTACAATGAGCAGTTCTTC. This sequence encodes CASSHPGQGPYNEQFF.

The CDR3 region has the DNA TGTGCCAGCAGCTTATGGACAGGGCCCTACGAGCAGTACTTC. It yields the protein CASSLWTGPYEQYF. The rearrangement uses TRBV7-6 and TRBJ2-7; 8 bases agree with TRBD1. J gave up 2 bases and V 2 bases, and 2 bases lay outside the gene matches. This CDR3 has 14 residues. CDR1 and CDR2 from the germline V gene are SGHVS and FNYEAQ.

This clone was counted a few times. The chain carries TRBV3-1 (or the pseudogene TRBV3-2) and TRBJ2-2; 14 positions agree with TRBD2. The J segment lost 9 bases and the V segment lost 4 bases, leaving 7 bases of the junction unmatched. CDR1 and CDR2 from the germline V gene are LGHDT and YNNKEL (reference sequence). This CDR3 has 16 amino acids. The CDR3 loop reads CASSPRLAGGPRELFF. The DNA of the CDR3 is TGTGCCAGCAGCCCACGACTAGCGGGGGGGCCGCGGGAGCTGTTTTTT.

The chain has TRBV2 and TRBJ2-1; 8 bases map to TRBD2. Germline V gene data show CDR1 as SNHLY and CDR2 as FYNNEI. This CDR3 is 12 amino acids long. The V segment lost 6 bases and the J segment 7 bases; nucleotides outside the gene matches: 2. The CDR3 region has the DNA TGTGCCAGCAGCGGCGGGGGGAATGAGCAGTTCTTC. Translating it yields CASSGGGNEQFF.

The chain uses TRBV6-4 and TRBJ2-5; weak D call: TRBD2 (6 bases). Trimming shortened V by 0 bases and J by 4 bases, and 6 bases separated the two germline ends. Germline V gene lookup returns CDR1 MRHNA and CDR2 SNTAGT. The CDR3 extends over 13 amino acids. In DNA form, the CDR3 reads TGTGCCAGCAGTGACTCGGGGGGAGAGACCCAGTACTTC. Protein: CASSDSGGETQYF.

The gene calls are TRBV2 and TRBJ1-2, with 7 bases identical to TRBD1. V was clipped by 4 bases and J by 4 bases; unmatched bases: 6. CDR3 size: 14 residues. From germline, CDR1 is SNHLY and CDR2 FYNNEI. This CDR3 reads CASSGTTGAYGYTF. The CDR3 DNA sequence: TGTGCCAGCAGTGGAACCACAGGGGCCTATGGCTACACCTTC.

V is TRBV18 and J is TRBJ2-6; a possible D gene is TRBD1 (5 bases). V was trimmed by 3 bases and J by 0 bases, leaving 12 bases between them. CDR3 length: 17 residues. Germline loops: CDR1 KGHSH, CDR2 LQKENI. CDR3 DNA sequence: TGTGCCAGCTCACCCGCAGGGATGGTCTCTGGGGCCAACGTCCTGACTTTC. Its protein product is CASSPAGMVSGANVLTF.

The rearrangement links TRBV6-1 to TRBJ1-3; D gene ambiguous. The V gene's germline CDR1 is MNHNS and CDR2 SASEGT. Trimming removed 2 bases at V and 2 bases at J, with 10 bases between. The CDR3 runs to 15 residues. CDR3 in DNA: TGTGCCAGCAGTGAAAATCCTAGAGCTGGAAACACCATATATTTT. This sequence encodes CASSENPRAGNTIYF.

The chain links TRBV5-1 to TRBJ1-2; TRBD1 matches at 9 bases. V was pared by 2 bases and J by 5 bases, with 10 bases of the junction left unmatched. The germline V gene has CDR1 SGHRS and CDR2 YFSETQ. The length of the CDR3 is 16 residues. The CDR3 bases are TGCGCCAGCAGCTTCGACAGGGGGGAATCCGAGTATGGCTACACCTTC. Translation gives CASSFDRGESEYGYTF. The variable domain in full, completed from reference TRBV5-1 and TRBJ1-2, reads KAGVTQTPRYLIKTRGQQVTLSCSPISGHRSVSWYQQTPGQGLQFLFEYFSETQRNKGNFPGRFSGRQFSNSRSEMNVSTLELGDSALYLCASSFDRGESEYGYTFGSGTRLTVV.

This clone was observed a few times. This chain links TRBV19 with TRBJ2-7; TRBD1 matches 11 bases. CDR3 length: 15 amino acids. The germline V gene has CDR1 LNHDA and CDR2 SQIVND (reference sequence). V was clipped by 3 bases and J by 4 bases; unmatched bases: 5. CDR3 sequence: CASSMPGQGVYEQYF. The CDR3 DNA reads TGTGCCAGTAGTATGCCGGGACAGGGGGTTTACGAGCAGTACTTC. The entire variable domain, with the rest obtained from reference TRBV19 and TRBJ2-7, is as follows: DGGITQSPKYLFRKEGQNVTLSCEQNLNHDAMYWYRQDPGQGLRLIYYSQIVNDFQKGDIAEGYSVSREKKESFPLTVTSAQKNPTAFYLCASSMPGQGVYEQYFGPGTRLTVT.

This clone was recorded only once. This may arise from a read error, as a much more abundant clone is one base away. The CDR3 DNA sequence: TGTGCCAGCAGCTTAGGGACAGGGAACACTGAAGCTTTCTTT. It yields the protein CASSLGTGNTEAFF. This sequence joins TRBV7-2 and TRBJ1-1; 7 bases fit TRBD1. Germline V gene lookup returns CDR1 SGHTA and CDR2 FQGNSA. The CDR3 runs to 14 residues. The J segment lost 1 base and the V segment lost 1 base, leaving 0 bases of the junction unmatched.